The clone carrying this TCR beta chain has ten or more counts. Antigen: not known. A single record per CDR3 protein comes from TCRdb applying MiXCR to the 5' RACE reads. Among more than 40,000 distinct CDR3 sequences listed, less than 4% were seen once. CDR1 is MGHDK, CDR2 SYGVNS, per germline. This CDR3 has 13 residues. Trimming removed 0 bases from V and 1 base from J, with 1 base in between. The record originates from a study of neurological immune-mediated disorders. Whole-study findings and limits: The multiple sclerosis repertoire cluster was not associated with any clinical or MRI feature, with the authors stating that larger cohorts are needed. HTLV-1-associated myelopathy displayed the greatest TCR clonal expansion, and multiple sclerosis exhibited the smallest, lower than that of healthy controls. Private repertoires in all groups were suggested by the finding that expanded clones across subjects shared no CDR3 amino acid sequences. Phylogenetic grouping put 18 of 34 multiple sclerosis patients' repertoires into one related-CDR3 cluster, a possible signature.

J is TRBJ2-1 and V is TRBV25-1, with D unresolved. The clonotype was recovered from a woman in her forties or fifties with multiple sclerosis. The sequencing sample was made of PBMCs. CDR3 residues: CASSEYSYNEQFF. CDR3 in DNA: TGTGCCAGCAGTGAATATTCCTACAATGAGCAGTTCTTC.